The 21 T cell receptor beta chains given below trace back to one sample, sequenced in a study of cytomegalovirus exposure and HLA in healthy donors (dated by TCRdb to 2016 to 2017). Libraries were made using the immunoSEQ multiplex PCR assay. For the multiplex PCR, a mixture combining 60 forward primers for TCR Vbeta segments and 13 reverse primers for TCR Jbeta segments was used. Here the immuneACCESS table is served through TCRdb, limited to in-frame sequences with V and J called. Missing clones are a known gap in these copies; in checked studies unresolved V genes cover under half, and the rest lacks a known reason. In this sample the table shows 75,000 to 100,000 clones, roughly 80% of which occur a single time. Of the sample, approximately 3.5% is held by the ten largest clones. Sequencing was done on a sample of PBMCs. These receptors came from a man in his forties or fifties in good health and CMV-seronegative.

On this clone itself: Distinct nucleotide sequences in the sample also encode this CDR3. The CDR3 protein is CASSLVASGRDTQYF. DNA for the CDR3: TGTGCCAGCAGCTTGGTAGCTAGCGGAAGGGATACGCAGTATTTT. The rearrangement uses TRBV5-4 and TRBJ2-3, with 7 bases aligning to TRBD2. V lost 0 bases to trimming and J lost 6 bases; unmatched junction nucleotides: 7. CDR1 is SGHNT and CDR2 is YYREEE in the germline V gene (reference sequence). The CDR3 has 15 residues.

In nucleotides, the CDR3 is TGCGCCAGCAGCGAGACAGGGAACGATCAGCCCCAGCATTTT. Translated: CASSETGNDQPQHF. The rearrangement joins TRBV5-1 to TRBJ1-5, with 7 bases identical to TRBD1. This CDR3 has 14 amino acids. The germline CDR1 and CDR2 sequences are SGHRS and YFSETQ. V gave up 4 bases and J gave up 5 bases; unmatched junction bases: 6.

The rearrangement joins TRBV11-2 to TRBJ2-1, with D possibly TRBD1 on 6 matching bases. CDR3 length equals 13 residues. CDR1 SGHAT and CDR2 FQNNGV come from the germline V gene. The V end lost 5 bases, the J end lost 8 bases, and 13 bases lay between the germline ends. DNA for the CDR3: TGTGCCAGCAGCCCTGAGCACAGGGATGAGCAGTTCTTC. Translated, it gives CASSPEHRDEQFF.

The rearrangement uses TRBV2 and TRBJ1-1; D may be TRBD1 (6 bases). The germline V and J ends were trimmed by 10 bases and 3 bases, with 15 bases remaining between them. This CDR3 is 13 amino acids long. In germline, CDR1 is SNHLY, CDR2 FYNNEI. The CDR3 nucleotides are TGTGCCACGGTACAGGGTGAAGACACTGAAGCTTTCTTT. Residues: CATVQGEDTEAFF.

This clone appeared a few times. V is TRBV29-1 and J is TRBJ1-1; D gene ambiguous. This CDR3 contains 12 residues. Germline V gives CDR1 SQVTM, CDR2 ANQGSEA. V shed 5 bases and J shed 5 bases, with 12 bases lying between them. This chain's CDR3 is CSVNPSGTEAFF. CDR3 nucleotide sequence: TGCAGCGTTAACCCCAGCGGAACTGAAGCTTTCTTT.

For the CDR3, the DNA is TGTGCCAGCAGCTCCCGGACAACCAACAGCACAGATACGCAGTATTTT. Translated, it gives CASSSRTTNSTDTQYF. The chain has TRBV27 and TRBJ2-3, with a tentative D call TRBD1 (5 bases). Per the germline V gene, CDR1 is MNHEY and CDR2 is SMNVEV (reference sequence). Trimming took 6 bases from V and 0 from J, leaving 16 bases between them. This CDR3 contains 16 residues.

The chain is built from TRBV6-1 and TRBJ2-7; D gene uncertain. The CDR3 consists of 14 residues. The ends were cut back, 2 bases at V and 3 bases at J, with 11 bases in the middle. Germline-derived CDR1 and CDR2 are MNHNS and SASEGT. The CDR3: CASSETRFDYEQYF. The CDR3 nucleotides read TGTGCCAGCAGTGAAACGAGGTTCGACTACGAGCAGTACTTC.

The chain joins TRBV7-8 to TRBJ1-6; a weak D match, TRBD1 (5 bases). This CDR3 region has 15 residues. V gave up 5 bases and J gave up 6 bases, with 14 bases separating them. Germline lookup yields CDR1 SGHVS and CDR2 FQNEAQ. The CDR3 DNA sequence: TGTGCCAGCAGCGGAGAGACAGTCGTTAATTCACCCCTCCACTTT. This translates into CASSGETVVNSPLHF.

The chain recombines TRBV30 with TRBJ2-2; 7 positions agree with TRBD1. The V gene end was trimmed by 0 bases and the J gene end by 0 bases; junction bases not matched to a gene: 16. The CDR3 has 20 amino acids. In germline, CDR1 is GTSNPN, CDR2 SVGIG (reference sequence). The CDR3 reads CAWSVFLALMGQPNTGELFF. The CDR3 nucleotides read TGTGCCTGGAGTGTATTTTTGGCTCTTATGGGACAGCCGAACACCGGGGAGCTGTTTTTT.

The V and J genes are TRBV13 and TRBJ2-7, with TRBD1 as a possible D gene (6 bases). CDR3 length: 14 residues. Trimming cost V 0 bases and J 2 bases, with 8 bases left between them. Germline V lookup: CDR1 PRHDT, CDR2 FYEKMQ (reference sequence). The CDR3 loop is CASSLGRGPYEQYF. CDR3 sequence (DNA): TGTGCCAGCAGCTTAGGCAGGGGTCCCTACGAGCAGTACTTC.

V and J are TRBV5-6 and TRBJ1-1, with D unclear. V lost 1 base to trimming and J lost 7 bases, with 14 bases between them. Germline values: CDR1 SGHDT, CDR2 YYEEEE. The CDR3 has 14 amino acids. CDR3 nucleotides: TGTGCCAGCAGCTTGTTCATTGCAAACTGTGAAGCTTTCTTT. It specifies CASSLFIANCEAFF.

This chain uses TRBV7-6 with TRBJ2-7, with a possible D match to TRBD2 (6 bases). CDR1 and CDR2 from the germline V gene are SGHVS and FNYEAQ. This CDR3 is built from 15 residues. V lost 5 bases, J lost 0 bases, and 14 bases lay in between. Written as DNA, the CDR3 is TGTGCCAGCAGCATTTCTAGCGCCCGCTCCTACGAGCAGTACTTC. Its translation: CASSISSARSYEQYF.

This clone appeared once. J is TRBJ2-5 and V is TRBV6-1; a possible D gene is TRBD2 (6 bases). The DNA end favors TRBJ2-7, so the J call may be wrong. Germline CDR1 is MNHNS and CDR2 is SASEGT. The CDR3 runs 15 residues. The CDR3 region is CASSVGQRAGYEQYF. CDR3 bases: TGTGCCAGCAGTGTAGGCCAAAGGGCGGGGTACGAGCAGTACTTC.

The CDR3 DNA follows: TGTGCCAGCTCACCACCGCAGGGACTCTCCTACGAGCAGTACTTC. Protein: CASSPPQGLSYEQYF. This sequence joins TRBV18 and TRBJ2-7; the D gene is possibly TRBD2 (6 bases). V was trimmed by 0 bases and J by 0 bases, leaving 9 bases between them. The CDR3 sequence is 15 residues long. Germline V gene data show CDR1 as KGHSH and CDR2 as LQKENI.

This chain joins TRBV6-1 and TRBJ1-5; D may be TRBD1 (6 bases). This CDR3 is built from 13 residues. Germline V gene sequence: CDR1 MNHNS, CDR2 SASEGT. Deletions cut 6 bases from V and 7 bases from J, with 13 bases between. The CDR3 coding sequence is TGTGCCAGCAGGGACCAGGGGAGCCAGCCCCAGCATTTT. Its translation is CASRDQGSQPQHF.

V usage is TRBV7-3 and J usage is TRBJ2-1, with 10 positions matching TRBD2. Looked up from germline, CDR1 is SGHTA and CDR2 is FQGTGA. V gave up 4 bases and J gave up 9 bases; unmatched junction bases: 6. CDR3 length equals 14 residues. CDR3 coding DNA: TGTGCCAGCAGCTCGAGCGGGGGGGCGGTTGAGCAGTTCTTC. Its translation: CASSSSGGAVEQFF.

The chain links TRBV5-6 to TRBJ2-1; 9 bases agree with TRBD1. Germline V gene sequence: CDR1 SGHDT, CDR2 YYEEEE. J gave up 0 bases and V 3 bases, and 4 bases lay outside the gene matches. There are 16 residues in the CDR3. DNA for the CDR3: TGTGCCAGCAGCTCCCTGGACAGGGGCTCCTACAATGAGCAGTTCTTC. This sequence encodes CASSSLDRGSYNEQFF. The variable domain in full, completed from reference TRBV5-6 and TRBJ2-1, reads DAGVTQSPTHLIKTRGQQVTLRCSPKSGHDTVSWYQQALGQGPQFIFQYYEEEERQRGNFPDRFSGHQFPNYSSELNVNALLLGDSALYLCASSSLDRGSYNEQFFGPGTRLTVL.

This clone was seen a single time. The chain carries TRBV6-1 and TRBJ2-7, with 9 positions matching TRBD1. V lost 7 bases and J lost 2; bases outside the gene matches: 6. Looked up from germline, CDR1 is MNHNS and CDR2 is SASEGT. The CDR3 consists of 14 residues. This CDR3 reads CASKAGTGTYEQYF. CDR3 in DNA: TGTGCCAGCAAAGCCGGGACAGGGACCTACGAGCAGTACTTC.

The rearrangement joins TRBV5-1 to TRBJ2-2; D may be TRBD2 (6 bases). The CDR3 loop spans 14 amino acids. The germline gives CDR1 SGHRS, CDR2 YFSETQ. The V end lost 6 bases, the J end lost 0 bases, and 9 bases lay between the germline ends. CDR3 sequence reads: CASKAGTNTGELFF. As DNA, the CDR3 is TGCGCCAGCAAGGCGGGAACGAACACCGGGGAGCTGTTTTTT.

For the CDR3, the DNA is TGCGCCAGCAGCCAAGATCCCAACAGGTACGAGCAGTACTTC. This translates into CASSQDPNRYEQYF. The chain has TRBV4-1 and TRBJ2-7, with a tentative D call TRBD1 (5 bases). The CDR3 contains 14 residues. Germline V gene data show CDR1 as MGHRA and CDR2 as YSYEKL. Between the trimmed V and J ends, which lost 0 bases and 4 bases, there was a span of 10 bases.

The chain has TRBV5-1 and TRBJ1-4; 9 bases match TRBD1. The V gene end was trimmed by 0 bases and the J gene end by 2 bases; junction bases not matched to a gene: 2. CDR1 is SGHRS and CDR2 is YFSETQ in the germline V gene. This CDR3 spans 16 amino acids. CDR3 amino acids: CASSLGTGVTNEKLFF. The CDR3 DNA sequence: TGCGCCAGCAGCTTGGGGACAGGGGTTACTAATGAAAAACTGTTTTTT.